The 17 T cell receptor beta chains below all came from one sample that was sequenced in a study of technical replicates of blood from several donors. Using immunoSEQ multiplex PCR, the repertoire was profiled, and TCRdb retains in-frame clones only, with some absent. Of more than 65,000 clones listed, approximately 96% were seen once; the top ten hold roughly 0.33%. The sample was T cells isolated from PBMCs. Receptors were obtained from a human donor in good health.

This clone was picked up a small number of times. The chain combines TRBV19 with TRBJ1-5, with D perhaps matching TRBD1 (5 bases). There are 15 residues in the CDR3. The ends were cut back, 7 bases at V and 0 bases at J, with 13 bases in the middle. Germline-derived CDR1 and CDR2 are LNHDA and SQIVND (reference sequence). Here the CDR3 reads CASNVGGVSNQPQHF. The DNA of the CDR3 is TGTGCCAGTAACGTCGGGGGGGTTAGCAATCAGCCCCAGCATTTT.

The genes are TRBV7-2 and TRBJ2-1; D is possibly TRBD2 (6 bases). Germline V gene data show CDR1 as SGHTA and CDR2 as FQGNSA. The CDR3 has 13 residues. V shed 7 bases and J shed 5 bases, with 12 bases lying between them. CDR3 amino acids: CASTWGLHNEQFF. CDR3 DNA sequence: TGTGCCAGCACATGGGGACTTCACAATGAGCAGTTCTTC.

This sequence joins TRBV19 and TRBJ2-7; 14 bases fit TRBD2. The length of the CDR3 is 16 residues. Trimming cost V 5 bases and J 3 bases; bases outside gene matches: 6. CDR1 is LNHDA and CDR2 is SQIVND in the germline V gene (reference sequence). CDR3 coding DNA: TGTGCCAGTAGTGTATCTGGGACTAGCGGGGGCTACGAGCAGTACTTC. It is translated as CASSVSGTSGGYEQYF. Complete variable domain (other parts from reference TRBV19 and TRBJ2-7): DGGITQSPKYLFRKEGQNVTLSCEQNLNHDAMYWYRQDPGQGLRLIYYSQIVNDFQKGDIAEGYSVSREKKESFPLTVTSAQKNPTAFYLCASSVSGTSGGYEQYFGPGTRLTVT.

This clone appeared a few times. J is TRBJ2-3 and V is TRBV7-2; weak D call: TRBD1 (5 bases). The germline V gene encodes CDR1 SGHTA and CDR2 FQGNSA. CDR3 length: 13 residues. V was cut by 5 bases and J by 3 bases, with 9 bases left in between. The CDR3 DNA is TGTGCCAGCAGCCCGCAGGGAACAGATACGCAGTATTTT. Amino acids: CASSPQGTDTQYF.

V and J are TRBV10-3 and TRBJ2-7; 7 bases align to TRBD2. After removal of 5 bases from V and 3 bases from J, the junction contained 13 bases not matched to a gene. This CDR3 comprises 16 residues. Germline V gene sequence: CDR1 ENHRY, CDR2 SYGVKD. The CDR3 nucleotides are TGTGCCATCAGTCCTACAGCGGGCGGGAGTGTCTACGAGCAGTACTTC. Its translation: CAISPTAGGSVYEQYF.

CDR3 bases: TGTGCCAGCAGCAGAAATGACAGGGATGGAAACACCATATATTTT. This codes for CASSRNDRDGNTIYF. The V gene is TRBV28, the J gene TRBJ1-3; 7 bases fit TRBD1. From germline, CDR1 is MDHEN and CDR2 SYDVKM. Germline trimming cut 6 bases from V and 3 bases from J; bases unmatched to any gene: 8. The CDR3 length is 15 residues. The complete variable domain, with remaining parts taken from reference TRBV28 and TRBJ1-3, reads DVKVTQSSRYLVKRTGEKVFLECVQDMDHENMFWYRQDPGLGLRLIYFSYDVKMKEKGDIPEGYSVSREKKERFSLILESASTNQTSMYLCASSRNDRDGNTIYFGEGSWLTVV.

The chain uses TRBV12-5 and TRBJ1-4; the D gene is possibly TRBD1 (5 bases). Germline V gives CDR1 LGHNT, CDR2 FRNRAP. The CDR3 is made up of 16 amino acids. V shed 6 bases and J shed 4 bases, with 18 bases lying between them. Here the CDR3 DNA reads TGTGCTAGTGGCCCTGACGACAGTCCGAATAATGAAAAACTGTTTTTT. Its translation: CASGPDDSPNNEKLFF.

The CDR3 loop reads CASSLTGGSYEQYF. The CDR3, as DNA: TGTGCCAGCAGCCTCACGGGCGGGAGCTACGAGCAGTACTTC. The chain combines TRBV27 with TRBJ2-7, with 7 bases aligning to TRBD2. The V segment lost 6 bases and the J segment 3 bases; nucleotides outside the gene matches: 8. Germline V gives CDR1 MNHEY, CDR2 SMNVEV (reference sequence). The length of the CDR3 is 14 residues.

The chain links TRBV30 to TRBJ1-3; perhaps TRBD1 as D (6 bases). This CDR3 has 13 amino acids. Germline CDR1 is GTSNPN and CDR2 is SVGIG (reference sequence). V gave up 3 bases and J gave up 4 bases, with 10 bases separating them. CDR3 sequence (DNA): TGTGCCTGGAGCCCAGGGGCGGGAAACACCATATATTTT. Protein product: CAWSPGAGNTIYF. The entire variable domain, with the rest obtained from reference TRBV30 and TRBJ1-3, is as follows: SQTIHQWPATLVQPVGSPLSLECTVEGTSNPNLYWYRQAAGRGLQLLFYSVGIGQISSEVPQNLSASRPQDRQFILSSKKLLLSDSGFYLCAWSPGAGNTIYFGEGSWLTVV.

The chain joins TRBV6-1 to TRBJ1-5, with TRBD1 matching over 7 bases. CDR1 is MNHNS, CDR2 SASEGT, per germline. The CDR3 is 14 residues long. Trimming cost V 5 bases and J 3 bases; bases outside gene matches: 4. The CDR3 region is CASSPDRVNQPQHF. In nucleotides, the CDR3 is TGTGCCAGCAGTCCCGACAGGGTCAATCAGCCCCAGCATTTT.

CDR3: CASSPIVFAGGYTF. The CDR3 DNA sequence: TGTGCCAGCAGCCCCATTGTGTTTGCGGGTGGCTACACCTTC. This rearrangement joins TRBV27 to TRBJ1-2; no clear D. CDR3 size: 14 residues. V lost 6 bases, J lost 7 bases, and 18 bases lay in between. In germline, CDR1 is MNHEY, CDR2 SMNVEV (reference sequence).

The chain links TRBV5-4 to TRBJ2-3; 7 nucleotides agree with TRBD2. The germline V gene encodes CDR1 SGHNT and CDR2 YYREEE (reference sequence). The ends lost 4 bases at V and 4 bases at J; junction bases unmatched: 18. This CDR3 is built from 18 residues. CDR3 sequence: CASSPGRGVKLGSDTQYF. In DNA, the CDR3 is TGTGCCAGCAGCCCAGGTCGGGGGGTGAAGTTGGGTTCAGATACGCAGTATTTT.

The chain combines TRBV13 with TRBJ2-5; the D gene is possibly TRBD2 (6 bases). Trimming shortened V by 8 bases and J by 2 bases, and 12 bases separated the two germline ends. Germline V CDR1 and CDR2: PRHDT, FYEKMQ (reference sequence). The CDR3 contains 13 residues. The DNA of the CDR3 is TGTGCCAGCGTACTAGCTCCTCAAGAGACCCAGTACTTC. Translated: CASVLAPQETQYF.

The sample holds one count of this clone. The CDR3, as DNA: TGTGCCAGCAAATCCCAGGGGGCGAGACGAGAGACCCAGTACTTC. Its protein is CASKSQGARRETQYF. The chain recombines TRBV6-5 with TRBJ2-5, with 8 bases aligning to TRBD1. The CDR3 spans 15 residues. After removal of 7 bases from V and 4 bases from J, the junction contained 11 bases not matched to a gene. CDR1 and CDR2 from the germline V gene are MNHEY and SVGAGI.

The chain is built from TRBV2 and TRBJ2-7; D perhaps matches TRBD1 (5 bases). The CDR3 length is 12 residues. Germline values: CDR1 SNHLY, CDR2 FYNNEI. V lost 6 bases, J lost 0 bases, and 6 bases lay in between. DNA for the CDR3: TGTGCCAGCAGGGACAACTCCTACGAGCAGTACTTC. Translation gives CASRDNSYEQYF. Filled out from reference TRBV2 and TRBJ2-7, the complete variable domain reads EPEVTQTPSHQVTQMGQEVILRCVPISNHLYFYWYRQILGQKVEFLVSFYNNEISEKSEIFDDQFSVERPDGSNFTLKIRSTKLEDSAMYFCASRDNSYEQYFGPGTRLTVT.

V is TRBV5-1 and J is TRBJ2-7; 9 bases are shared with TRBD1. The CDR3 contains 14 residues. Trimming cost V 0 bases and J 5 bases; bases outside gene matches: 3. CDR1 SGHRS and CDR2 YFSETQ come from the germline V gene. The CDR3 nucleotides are TGCGCCAGCAGCTTGGTGGGACAGGGTCACGAGCAGTACTTC. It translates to CASSLVGQGHEQYF.

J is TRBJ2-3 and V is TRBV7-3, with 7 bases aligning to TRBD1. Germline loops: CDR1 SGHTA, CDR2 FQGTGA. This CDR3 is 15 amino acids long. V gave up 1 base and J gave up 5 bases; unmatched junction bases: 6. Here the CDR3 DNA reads TGTGCCAGCAGCTTAAGTACAGGGGCGCAAGATACGCAGTATTTT. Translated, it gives CASSLSTGAQDTQYF. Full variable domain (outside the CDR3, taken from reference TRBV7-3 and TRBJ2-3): GAGVSQTPSNKVTEKGKYVELRCDPISGHTALYWYRQSLGQGPEFLIYFQGTGAADDSGLPNDRFFAVRPEGSVSTLKIQRTERGDSAVYLCASSLSTGAQDTQYFGPGTRLTVL.